This T cell receptor beta chain was recovered during a study of identifying expanded T cells in peripheral blood. Study-level points and caveats: Over around two and four weeks, about 15 and 19 clones changed, versus approximately 1.1 between replicates. Across healthy donors, higher total template counts meant significantly greater approximately two-week count variance.

Data came from immunoSEQ multiplex PCR; TCRdb stores just in-frame clones and leaves some out. Of 100,000 to 150,000 clones in the sample, 65% to 90% were seen once. Healthy donors had no documented immune events, such as infections, while sampled. A note on this clone: The antigen remains undetermined.

CDR3 length: 14 amino acids. Germline V lookup: CDR1 MDHEN, CDR2 SYDVKM. V lost 1 base and J 6 bases, leaving 13 bases between the germline ends. The specimen was blood. The chain couples TRBV28 to TRBJ2-7; TRBD2 is a possible D gene (5 bases). The clonotype was recovered from a person aged 18 to 75 in good health. In DNA, the CDR3 is TGTGCCAGCAGTTTATTGACTGGAGGAAGCGAGCAGTACTTC. The encoded protein is CASSLLTGGSEQYF.